These 20 T cell receptor beta chains were sequenced from one sample in a study of blood T cell repertoires in COVID-19. Clones were sequenced by immunoSEQ multiplex PCR, and TCRdb holds only the in-frame ones, with some missing. The repertoire has 100,000 to 150,000 clones, 80% to 85% of them found once; the top ten carry 3.5% to 4.5%. Material for sequencing was peripheral blood. The receptor source for this set is a woman between 45 and 60 years old with acute or convalescent COVID-19.

The rearrangement links TRBV11-2 to TRBJ2-7; D is unresolved. V was trimmed by 1 base and J by 3 bases, leaving 10 bases between them. Germline CDR1 reads SGHAT; CDR2 reads FQNNGV. The CDR3 is 14 amino acids. The DNA for the CDR3 is TGTGCCAGCAGCTTAGTTGCCGAGAACTACGAGCAGTACTTC. Protein: CASSLVAENYEQYF.

CDR3: CASSASSSGGTTGRETQYF. The CDR3 nucleotides are TGCGCCAGCAGCGCGAGCTCTAGCGGGGGGACCACGGGTCGGGAGACCCAGTACTTC. The V gene is TRBV5-1, the J gene TRBJ2-5; the match to TRBD2 covers 11 bases. The germline CDR1 and CDR2 sequences are SGHRS and YFSETQ. There are 19 residues in the CDR3. J lost 5 bases, V lost 4 bases, and 19 bases had no gene match.

V usage is TRBV7-3 and J usage is TRBJ2-1; 13 bases are shared with TRBD2. With 5 bases clipped from V and 7 bases from J, the junction kept 5 bases outside the gene matches. There are 15 residues in the CDR3. Germline V gene data show CDR1 as SGHTA and CDR2 as FQGTGA. CDR3 in DNA: TGTGCCAGCAGCATACTAGCGGGGGGGCTTAATGAGCAGTTCTTC. This encodes CASSILAGGLNEQFF.

The rearrangement links TRBV9 to TRBJ2-3; D is unresolved. CDR3 length: 17 amino acids. Germline V lookup: CDR1 SGDLS, CDR2 YYNGEE. V was shortened by 0 bases and J by 1 base, with 15 bases between the two germline ends. The CDR3 coding sequence is TGTGCCAGCAGCGTAGCCCCAAGCCGGGTGGGCACAGATACGCAGTATTTT. Amino acids: CASSVAPSRVGTDTQYF.

The chain carries TRBV3-1 (or the pseudogene TRBV3-2) and TRBJ2-3; TRBD1 matches at 8 bases. Germline CDR1 LGHDT, CDR2 YNNKEL (reference sequence). The V segment lost 6 bases and the J segment 2 bases; nucleotides outside the gene matches: 7. The CDR3 has 15 residues. As DNA, the CDR3 is TGTGCCAGCAGAACCCGACAGGGGTCCACAGATACGCAGTATTTT. It translates to CASRTRQGSTDTQYF.

CDR3 protein: CASSDRVGTEAFF. CDR3 coding DNA: TGCGCCAGCAGCGACAGGGTAGGCACTGAAGCTTTCTTT. This chain links TRBV5-1 with TRBJ1-1, with 7 bases aligning to TRBD1. V lost 4 bases to trimming and J lost 4 bases; unmatched junction nucleotides: 4. Germline CDR1 reads SGHRS; CDR2 reads YFSETQ. The CDR3 totals 13 residues.

The chain couples TRBV6-1 to TRBJ2-3; 14 bases align to TRBD2. Germline assignment: CDR1 MNHNS and CDR2 SASEGT. This CDR3 comprises 18 residues. V was clipped by 4 bases and J by 1 base; unmatched bases: 7. DNA of the CDR3: TGTGCCAGCAGTGTGGGACTAGCGGGAGTGTGGGGCACAGATACGCAGTATTTT. It translates to CASSVGLAGVWGTDTQYF.

The chain is built from TRBV11-2 and TRBJ2-7; a possible D gene is TRBD1 (6 bases). V was trimmed by 6 bases and J by 2 bases, leaving 11 bases between them. CDR1 SGHAT and CDR2 FQNNGV come from the germline V gene. This CDR3 is built from 13 residues. The chain's CDR3 is CASSKQGTYEQYF. CDR3 sequence (DNA): TGTGCCAGCAGTAAACAGGGAACCTACGAGCAGTACTTC.

J is TRBJ2-1 and V is TRBV10-1; D gene unclear. The CDR3 totals 11 residues. Germline-derived CDR1 and CDR2 are WNHNN and SYGVQD (reference sequence). The V end was cut by 3 bases, the J end by 10 bases, with 7 bases between. CDR3 region: CASSDRREQFF. Written as DNA, the CDR3 is TGCGCCAGCAGTGACCGCCGGGAGCAGTTCTTC.

The V call is TRBV6-1, the J call TRBJ2-2; 11 bases agree with TRBD2. The length of the CDR3 is 17 residues. Germline loops: CDR1 MNHNS, CDR2 SASEGT. The V and J ends lost 4 bases and 6 bases, in that order; junction bases with no gene match: 10. CDR3 sequence reads: CASSARPIAGGPGELFF. DNA of the CDR3: TGTGCCAGCAGTGCTCGTCCAATAGCGGGGGGGCCCGGGGAGCTGTTTTTT.

J is TRBJ1-3 and V is TRBV6-1; perhaps TRBD1 as D (6 bases). CDR1 and CDR2 from the germline V gene are MNHNS and SASEGT. Trimming took 3 bases from V and 0 from J, leaving 15 bases between them. This CDR3 spans 17 amino acids. The CDR3 sequence is CASSDLGRGRSGNTIYF. CDR3 sequence (DNA): TGTGCCAGCAGTGATTTGGGCAGGGGACGCTCTGGAAACACCATATATTTT.

This chain joins TRBV7-9 and TRBJ1-2; TRBD1 matches at 8 bases. The germline gives CDR1 SEHNR, CDR2 FQNEAQ (reference sequence). This CDR3 has 14 amino acids. V dropped 4 bases and J dropped 5; count of bases not matched to a gene: 6. CDR3 amino acids: CASSSTTGVYGYTF. The CDR3 bases are TGTGCCAGCAGCTCAACGACAGGGGTGTATGGCTACACCTTC.

The J gene is TRBJ2-2, the V gene TRBV18, with 8 bases fitting TRBD1. Losses at the gene ends were 4 bases for V and 3 bases for J; bases not matched to a gene: 13. Germline assignment: CDR1 KGHSH and CDR2 LQKENI. The CDR3 is 18 amino acids. The CDR3 nucleotides read TGTGCCAGCTCACTCCAGGGACAGGCCAGATCGGACACCGGGGAGCTGTTTTTT. It codes for CASSLQGQARSDTGELFF.

The rearrangement joins TRBV6-5 to TRBJ2-7, with 8 positions matching TRBD2. Unmatched junction bases numbered 2, after V lost 5 bases and J lost 2 bases. The germline V gene encodes CDR1 MNHEY and CDR2 SVGAGI. This CDR3 spans 13 amino acids. The CDR3 sequence: CASSLSGTYEQYF. Written as DNA, the CDR3 is TGTGCCAGCAGTCTTAGCGGGACCTACGAGCAGTACTTC.

V gene TRBV28 combines with J gene TRBJ1-5, with 8 bases that match TRBD1. V lost 8 bases to trimming and J lost 6 bases; unmatched junction nucleotides: 9. Germline CDR1 is MDHEN and CDR2 is SYDVKM. The CDR3 extends over 14 amino acids. The CDR3 coding sequence is TGTGCCAGCGTAGGACAGGGATTTGTTCAGCCCCAGCATTTT. This codes for CASVGQGFVQPQHF.

This rearrangement joins TRBV19 to TRBJ2-1; 8 bases line up with TRBD2. CDR1 is LNHDA and CDR2 is SQIVND in the germline V gene (reference sequence). This CDR3 comprises 15 residues. Losses at the gene ends were 3 bases for V and 7 bases for J; bases not matched to a gene: 8. The chain's CDR3 is CASSISSGSWNEQFF. As DNA, the CDR3 is TGTGCCAGTAGTATCTCAAGCGGGAGTTGGAATGAGCAGTTCTTC.

CDR3 coding DNA: TGTGCCAGTAGTATAGAAAAGACAGGGGTCCAGCCCCAGCATTTT. Translated, it gives CASSIEKTGVQPQHF. The rearrangement links TRBV19 to TRBJ1-5; 8 nucleotides line up with TRBD1. The CDR3 totals 15 residues. The V segment lost 0 bases and the J segment 7 bases; nucleotides outside the gene matches: 5. Germline-derived CDR1 and CDR2 are LNHDA and SQIVND (reference sequence).

This chain connects TRBV10-3 to TRBJ2-2; D unclear. Trimming pared 5 bases from V and 7 bases from J, leaving 5 bases between. CDR1 and CDR2 from the germline V gene are ENHRY and SYGVKD. The CDR3 has 11 residues. CDR3 nucleotides: TGTGCCATCAGTCCCGGCGGGGAGCTGTTTTTT. It codes for CAISPGGELFF.

V gene TRBV2 combines with J gene TRBJ1-1, with 10 bases matching TRBD1. The CDR3 is 14 amino acids. Germline V CDR1 and CDR2: SNHLY, FYNNEI. V shed 1 base and J 11 bases; nucleotides not matched to a gene: 7. CDR3 nucleotides: TGTGCCAGCAGTGAAGGGGACAGGGGAAGAGAGGCTTTCTTT. Encoded protein: CASSEGDRGREAFF.

The chain is built from TRBV19 and TRBJ2-1; a weak D match, TRBD2 (6 bases). CDR3 length equals 14 residues. The V gene lost 1 base and the J gene lost 9 bases, with 13 bases spanning the gap. CDR1 is LNHDA and CDR2 is SQIVND in the germline V gene (reference sequence). The CDR3 DNA reads TGTGCCAGTAGTATAGGCGGAGGGGCGGGTGAGCAGTTCTTC. Its translation: CASSIGGGAGEQFF.